This T cell receptor beta chain was observed in a study of graft-versus-host responses after intestinal transplantation. Study details: Multivisceral, liver-intestinal, or isolated intestinal transplants were received by the recipients. Each recipient received anti-thymocyte globulin induction, then tacrolimus and steroids for around 3 years. Study outcomes and limitations: With peak circulating GvH clone levels came an association with early post-transplant HvG declines.

Points on this clone: The antigen is undetermined.

Produced via immunoSEQ multiplex PCR; TCRdb's table is partial and in-frame only. In the table there are some 26,000 clones, roughly 94% of which are singletons. Per germline, CDR1 SNHLY and CDR2 FYNNEI. The length of the CDR3 is 15 residues. The J segment lost 2 bases and the V segment lost 5 bases, leaving 7 bases of the junction unmatched. The TCR sequence derives from a human patient who received an intestinal transplant, so some T cells may come from the graft donor. The specimen was PBMCs, collected 156 days after intestinal transplant. This chain joins TRBV2 and TRBJ1-2, with 8 bases aligning to TRBD1. The DNA for the CDR3 is TGTGCCAGCAGTAAGGACAGGGCATCGAACTATGGCTACACCTTC. Protein product: CASSKDRASNYGYTF.